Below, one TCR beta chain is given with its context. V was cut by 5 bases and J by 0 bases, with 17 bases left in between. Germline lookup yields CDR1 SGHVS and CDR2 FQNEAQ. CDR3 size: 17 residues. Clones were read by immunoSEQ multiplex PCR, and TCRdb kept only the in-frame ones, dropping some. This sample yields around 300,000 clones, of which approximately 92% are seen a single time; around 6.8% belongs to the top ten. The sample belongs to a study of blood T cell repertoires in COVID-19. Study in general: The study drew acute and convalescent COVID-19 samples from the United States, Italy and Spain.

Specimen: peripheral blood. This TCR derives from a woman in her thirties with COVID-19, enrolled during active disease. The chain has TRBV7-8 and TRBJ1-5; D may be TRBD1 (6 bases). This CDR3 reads CASSAIDRQVSNQPQHF. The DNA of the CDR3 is TGTGCCAGCAGCGCTATAGACAGGCAAGTTAGCAATCAGCCCCAGCATTTT.